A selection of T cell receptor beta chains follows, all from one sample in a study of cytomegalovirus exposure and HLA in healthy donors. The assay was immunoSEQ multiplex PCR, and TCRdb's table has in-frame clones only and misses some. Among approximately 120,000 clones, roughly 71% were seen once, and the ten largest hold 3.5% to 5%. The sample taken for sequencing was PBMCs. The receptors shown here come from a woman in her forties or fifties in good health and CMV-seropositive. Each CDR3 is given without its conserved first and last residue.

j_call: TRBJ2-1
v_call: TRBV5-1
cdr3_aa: ASSFEGASYNEQF

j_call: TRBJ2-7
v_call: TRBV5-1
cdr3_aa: ASRLGGDEQY

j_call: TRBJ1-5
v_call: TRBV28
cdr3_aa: AHRSGTGRLNQPQH

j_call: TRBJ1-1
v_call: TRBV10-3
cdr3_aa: AISEIPGTEAF

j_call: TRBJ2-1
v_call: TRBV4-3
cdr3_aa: ASSQAKGSYNEQF

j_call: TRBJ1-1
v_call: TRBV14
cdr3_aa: ASSQDRRVGLI

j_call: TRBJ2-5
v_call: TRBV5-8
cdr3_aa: ASSSGTGGGMRETQY

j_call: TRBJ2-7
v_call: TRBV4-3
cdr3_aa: ASSQFGTASYEQY

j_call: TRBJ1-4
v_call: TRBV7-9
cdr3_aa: ASSLDGAQKANEKLF

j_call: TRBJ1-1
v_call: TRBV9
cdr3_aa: ASSPGDMNTEAF

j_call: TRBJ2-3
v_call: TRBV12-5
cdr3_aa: ASGTGIYTDTQY

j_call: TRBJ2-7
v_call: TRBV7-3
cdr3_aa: ASRSGGTTYEQY

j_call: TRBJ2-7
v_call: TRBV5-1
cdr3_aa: ASSSNPRQGGYEQY

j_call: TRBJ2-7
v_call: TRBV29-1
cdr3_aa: SSARQTGGIYEQY

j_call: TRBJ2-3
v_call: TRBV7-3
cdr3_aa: ASSLTAGDGDTQY

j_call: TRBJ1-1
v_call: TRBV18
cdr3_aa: ASSGWGMNTEAF

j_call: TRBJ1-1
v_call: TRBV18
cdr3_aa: ASSPNRGDGTEAF

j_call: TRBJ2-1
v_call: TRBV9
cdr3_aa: ASSVDERTYNEQF

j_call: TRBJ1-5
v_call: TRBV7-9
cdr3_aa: ASSLAGGNQPQH

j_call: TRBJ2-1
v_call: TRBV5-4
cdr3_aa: ASRRSGTPLDEQF

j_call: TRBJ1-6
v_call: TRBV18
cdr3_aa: ASSPRDRGDSPLH

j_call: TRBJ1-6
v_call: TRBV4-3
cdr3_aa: ASSQEQRLRSPLH

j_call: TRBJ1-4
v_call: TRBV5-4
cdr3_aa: ASSFDAKKLF

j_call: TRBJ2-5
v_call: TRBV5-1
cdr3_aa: ASSLAGTGQETQY